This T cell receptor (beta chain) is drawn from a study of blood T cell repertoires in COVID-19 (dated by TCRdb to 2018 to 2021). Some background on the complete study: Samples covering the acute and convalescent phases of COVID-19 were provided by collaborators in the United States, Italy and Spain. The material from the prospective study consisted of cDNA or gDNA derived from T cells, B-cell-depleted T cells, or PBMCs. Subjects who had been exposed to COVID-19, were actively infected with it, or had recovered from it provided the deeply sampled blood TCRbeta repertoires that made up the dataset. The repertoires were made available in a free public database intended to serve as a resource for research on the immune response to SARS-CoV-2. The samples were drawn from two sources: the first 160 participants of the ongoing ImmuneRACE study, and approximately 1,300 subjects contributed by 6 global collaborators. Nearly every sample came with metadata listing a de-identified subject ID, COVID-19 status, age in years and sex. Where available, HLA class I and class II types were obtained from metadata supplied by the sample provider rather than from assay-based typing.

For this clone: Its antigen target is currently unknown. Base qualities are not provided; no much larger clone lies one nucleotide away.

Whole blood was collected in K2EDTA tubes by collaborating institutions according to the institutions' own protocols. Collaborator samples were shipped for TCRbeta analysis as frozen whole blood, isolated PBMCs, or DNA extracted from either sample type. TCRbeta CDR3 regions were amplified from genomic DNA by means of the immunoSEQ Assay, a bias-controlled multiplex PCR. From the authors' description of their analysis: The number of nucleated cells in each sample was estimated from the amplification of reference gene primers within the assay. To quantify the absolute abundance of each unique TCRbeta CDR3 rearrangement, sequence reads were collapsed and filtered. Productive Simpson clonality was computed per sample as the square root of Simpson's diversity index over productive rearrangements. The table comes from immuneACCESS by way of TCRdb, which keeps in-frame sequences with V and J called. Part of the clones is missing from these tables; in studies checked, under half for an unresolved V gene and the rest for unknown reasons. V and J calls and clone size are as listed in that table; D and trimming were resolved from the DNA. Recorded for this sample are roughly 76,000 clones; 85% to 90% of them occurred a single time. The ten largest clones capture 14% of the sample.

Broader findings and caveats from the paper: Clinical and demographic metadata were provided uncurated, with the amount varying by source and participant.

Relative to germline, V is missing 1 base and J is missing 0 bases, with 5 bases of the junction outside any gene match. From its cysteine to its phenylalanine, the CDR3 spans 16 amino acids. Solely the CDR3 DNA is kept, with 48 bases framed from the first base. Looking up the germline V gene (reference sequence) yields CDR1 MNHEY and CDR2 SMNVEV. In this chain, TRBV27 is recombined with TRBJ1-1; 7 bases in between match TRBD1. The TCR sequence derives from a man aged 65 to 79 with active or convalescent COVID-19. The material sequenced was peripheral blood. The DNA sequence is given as TGTGCCAGCAGTTTATTACAGACAGGGCTGAACACTGAAGCTTTCTTT. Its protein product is CASSLLQTGLNTEAFF.